Each of the 26 T cell receptor beta chains below was sequenced from the same sample in a study of shared clonotypes between healthy human individuals. TCRdb keeps only in-frame clones here, not all; method: immunoSEQ multiplex PCR. This sample yields roughly 110,000 clones, of which more than 65% are seen a single time; about 26% belongs to the top ten. What was sequenced was memory CD8+ T cells sorted from blood. Noted subset: CD45RO+ cells pooled with CCR7-negative TemRA cells. These receptors came from a young woman in good health.

The chain recombines TRBV7-2 with TRBJ2-7; a possible D gene is TRBD2 (5 bases). V lost 3 bases and J lost 6, with 18 bases in between. Germline V gives CDR1 SGHTA, CDR2 FQGNSA. The CDR3 runs to 15 residues. The CDR3 reads CASSFYFKTAGEQYF. The CDR3, as DNA: TGTGCCAGCAGCTTTTACTTTAAGACGGCGGGCGAGCAGTACTTC. The full variable domain, completed using reference TRBV7-2 and TRBJ2-7, is GAGVSQSPSNKVTEKGKDVELRCDPISGHTALYWYRQSLGQGLEFLIYFQGNSAPDKSGLPSDRFSAERTGGSVSTLTIQRTQQEDSAVYLCASSFYFKTAGEQYFGPGTRLTVT.

This chain joins TRBV10-3 and TRBJ1-5; possible D gene TRBD1, 6 bases. The V end lost 0 bases, the J end lost 4 bases, and 10 bases lay between the germline ends. Germline V CDR1 and CDR2: ENHRY, SYGVKD. CDR3 length: 15 residues. In DNA form, the CDR3 reads TGTGCCATCAGTGAGTCGGGGCAGGGGAATCAGCCCCAGCATTTT. This translates into CAISESGQGNQPQHF.

This clone came up a few times. The chain's CDR3 is CASSQDWLAGPYEQYF. The CDR3 nucleotides read TGCGCCAGCAGCCAAGATTGGCTAGCGGGCCCCTACGAGCAGTACTTC. V and J are TRBV4-1 and TRBJ2-7, with 8 bases aligning to TRBD2. This CDR3 has 16 residues. Per germline, CDR1 MGHRA and CDR2 YSYEKL. The junction had 6 bases not matched to a gene; V was cut back by 0 bases and J by 2 bases.

The chain recombines TRBV27 with TRBJ2-1, with 7 bases lining up with TRBD1. Germline V CDR1 and CDR2: MNHEY, SMNVEV (reference sequence). The CDR3 has 14 amino acids. The ends lost 7 bases at V and 4 bases at J; junction bases unmatched: 7. The chain's CDR3 is CASTTGASYNEQFF. The CDR3 DNA reads as TGTGCCAGCACCACAGGGGCGTCGTACAATGAGCAGTTCTTC.

This clone was seen once. This chain links TRBV19 with TRBJ1-6, with D uncertain. Trimming left V 11 bases short and J 6 bases short, with 26 bases between. CDR1 is LNHDA, CDR2 SQIVND, per germline (reference sequence). This CDR3 region has 17 residues. Here the CDR3 DNA reads TGTGCCGCGAGTCTGCTGACTGGCCTATTGGGTAATTCACCCCTCCACTTT. Its translation: CAASLLTGLLGNSPLHF.

The CDR3: CASSLAEAHRGDNEQFF. CDR3 sequence (DNA): TGTGCCAGCAGCTTGGCCGAAGCTCACCGTGGAGACAATGAGCAGTTCTTC. The chain recombines TRBV5-4 with TRBJ2-1, with D unresolved. Trimming cost V 0 bases and J 5 bases, with 18 bases left between them. Germline V CDR1 and CDR2: SGHNT, YYREEE (reference sequence). The CDR3 extends over 17 amino acids. The full variable domain, rest sourced from reference TRBV5-4 and TRBJ2-1, is ETGVTQSPTHLIKTRGQQVTLRCSSQSGHNTVSWYQQALGQGPQFIFQYYREEENGRGNFPPRFSGLQFPNYSSELNVNALELDDSALYLCASSLAEAHRGDNEQFFGPGTRLTVL.

This clone was seen more than once but under ten times. This chain links TRBV4-1 with TRBJ2-1; D is perhaps TRBD2 (7 bases). The germline V gene has CDR1 MGHRA and CDR2 YSYEKL. V was trimmed by 1 base and J by 0 bases, leaving 13 bases between them. The CDR3 is 17 residues long. The CDR3 nucleotides are TGCGCCAGCAGCCAAGTAGGCGGGGGCAGCTCCTACAATGAGCAGTTCTTC. Encoded protein: CASSQVGGGSSYNEQFF.

This clone was observed a few times. V and J are TRBV28 and TRBJ2-3; 7 bases are a match to TRBD2. The CDR3 sequence is 15 residues long. The V gene end was trimmed by 7 bases and the J gene end by 8 bases; junction bases not matched to a gene: 15. Germline V lookup: CDR1 MDHEN, CDR2 SYDVKM. The CDR3 sequence: CASTPLAGEASTQYF. The CDR3 DNA is TGTGCCAGCACCCCCCTCGCGGGGGAGGCGAGTACGCAGTATTTT.

This sequence joins TRBV7-9 and TRBJ2-3, with D maybe TRBD1 (6 bases). The length of the CDR3 is 17 residues. The germline V gene has CDR1 SEHNR and CDR2 FQNEAQ (reference sequence). V shed 2 bases and J shed 2 bases, with 17 bases lying between them. The DNA of the CDR3 is TGTGCCAGCAGCTTAAGGGTCGGCAGGGGACACACAGATACGCAGTATTTT. Amino acids: CASSLRVGRGHTDTQYF. Supplemented by reference TRBV7-9 and TRBJ2-3, the full variable domain reads DTGVSQNPRHKITKRGQNVTFRCDPISEHNRLYWYRQTLGQGPEFLTYFQNEAQLEKSRLLSDRFSAERPKGSFSTLEIQRTEQGDSAMYLCASSLRVGRGHTDTQYFGPGTRLTVL.

This sequence joins TRBV19 and TRBJ2-7; D is perhaps TRBD1 or TRBD2 (6 bases each). Trimming left V 7 bases short and J 3 bases short, with 16 bases between. From germline, CDR1 is LNHDA and CDR2 SQIVND (reference sequence). The CDR3 loop spans 14 amino acids. CDR3: CASTPGDNFYEQYF. The CDR3 DNA reads TGTGCCAGTACCCCGGGGGACAACTTCTACGAGCAGTACTTC.

The chain carries TRBV7-2 and TRBJ2-1; 8 bases fit TRBD1. Per germline, CDR1 SGHTA and CDR2 FQGNSA. The V and J ends lost 6 bases and 0 bases, in that order; junction bases with no gene match: 7. The CDR3 sequence is 16 residues long. CDR3 residues: CASSLDRGFSYNEQFF. The CDR3 DNA sequence: TGTGCCAGCAGTCTTGACAGGGGTTTCTCCTACAATGAGCAGTTCTTC.

The chain recombines TRBV10-3 with TRBJ1-3; 9 bases match TRBD1. Germline lookup yields CDR1 ENHRY and CDR2 SYGVKD. This CDR3 comprises 16 residues. Trimming cost V 0 bases and J 4 bases; bases outside gene matches: 4. CDR3 amino acids: CAISESWDRVGNTIYF. CDR3 DNA sequence: TGTGCCATCAGTGAGTCGTGGGACAGGGTCGGAAACACCATATATTTT.

CDR3 DNA sequence: TGTGCCAGCACCGCCCTGGGATGTGAAGCTTTCTTT. Translation gives CASTALGCEAFF. This rearrangement joins TRBV6-6 to TRBJ1-1; D is uncertain. V gave up 7 bases and J gave up 7 bases, with 13 bases separating them. Germline V gene data show CDR1 as MNHNY and CDR2 as SVGAGI (reference sequence). This CDR3 region has 12 residues.

This chain links TRBV6-1 with TRBJ1-5; 9 bases are shared with TRBD1. Unmatched junction bases numbered 4, after V lost 6 bases and J lost 4 bases. In germline, CDR1 is MNHNS, CDR2 SASEGT. This CDR3 region has 14 residues. CDR3 amino acids: CASSDRGRNQPQHF. Here the CDR3 DNA reads TGTGCCAGCAGCGACAGGGGGAGGAATCAGCCCCAGCATTTT.

The chain employs TRBV27 and TRBJ1-3; D possibly corresponds to TRBD1 (5 bases). CDR3 size: 13 residues. Between the trimmed V and J ends, which lost 6 bases and 1 base, there was a span of 7 bases. Germline V CDR1 and CDR2: MNHEY, SMNVEV (reference sequence). CDR3: CASSQGSGNTIYF. The CDR3 DNA reads as TGTGCCAGCAGCCAGGGTTCTGGAAACACCATATATTTT.

This chain joins TRBV4-1 and TRBJ2-4; D possibly corresponds to TRBD2 (6 bases). V gave up 3 bases and J gave up 9 bases, with 12 bases separating them. CDR1 and CDR2 (germline): MGHRA, YSYEKL. This CDR3 has 13 residues. The CDR3 bases are TGCGCCAGCAGCCACAGCGGGTGGGGCATTCAGTACTTC. This translates into CASSHSGWGIQYF.

The chain carries TRBV28 and TRBJ2-5; D perhaps matches TRBD2 (5 bases). Germline V lookup: CDR1 MDHEN, CDR2 SYDVKM. The CDR3 contains 14 residues. The V end was cut by 8 bases, the J end by 4 bases, with 17 bases between. The CDR3 sequence is CASSRENRVETQYF. CDR3 bases: TGTGCCAGCTCTAGGGAGAATAGAGTAGAGACCCAGTACTTC.

V gene TRBV30 combines with J gene TRBJ1-2; no clear D gene. The CDR3 length is 11 residues. V was pared by 0 bases and J by 4 bases, with 3 bases between. Looked up from germline, CDR1 is GTSNPN and CDR2 is SVGIG (reference sequence). Here the CDR3 reads CAWSVFYGYTF. The DNA for the CDR3 is TGTGCCTGGAGTGTATTCTATGGCTACACCTTC.

The chain couples TRBV28 to TRBJ2-7; D is unresolved. Germline CDR1 MDHEN, CDR2 SYDVKM. The CDR3 length is 14 residues. V lost 5 bases, J lost 2 bases, and 13 bases lay in between. The CDR3 DNA follows: TGTGCCAGCAGTACGACGGACCCCGCCTACGAGCAGTACTTC. Its protein is CASSTTDPAYEQYF.

V usage is TRBV19 and J usage is TRBJ2-1; no definite D call. CDR3 size: 15 residues. Germline V CDR1 and CDR2: LNHDA, SQIVND (reference sequence). The V gene lost 4 bases and the J gene lost 2 bases, with 12 bases spanning the gap. CDR3 sequence reads: CASSSDWAPYNEQFF. The CDR3 DNA sequence: TGTGCCAGTAGTAGCGACTGGGCCCCCTACAATGAGCAGTTCTTC. Based on the CDR3 plus reference TRBV19 and TRBJ2-1, the full variable domain is DGGITQSPKYLFRKEGQNVTLSCEQNLNHDAMYWYRQDPGQGLRLIYYSQIVNDFQKGDIAEGYSVSREKKESFPLTVTSAQKNPTAFYLCASSSDWAPYNEQFFGPGTRLTVL.

The genes are TRBV30 and TRBJ1-6, with unresolved D. Germline-derived CDR1 and CDR2 are GTSNPN and SVGIG (reference sequence). Trimming shortened V by 3 bases and J by 5 bases, and 8 bases separated the two germline ends. The CDR3 extends over 13 amino acids. CDR3 protein: CAWRNTNNSPLHF. In DNA, the CDR3 is TGTGCCTGGAGGAACACCAATAATTCACCCCTCCACTTT.

J is TRBJ1-1 and V is TRBV11-3; D is ambiguous. This CDR3 spans 13 amino acids. CDR1 is SGHNT, CDR2 YENEEA, per germline. Trimming took 2 bases from V and 2 from J, leaving 6 bases between them. Here the CDR3 DNA reads TGTGCCAGCAGCTTAAACACCAACACTGAAGCTTTCTTT. It encodes CASSLNTNTEAFF.

V usage is TRBV21-1 and J usage is TRBJ2-1. TRBV21-1 is marked as a pseudogene. This CDR3 comprises 17 residues. The DNA for the CDR3 is TGTGCCAGCAGCATTCTTTTGGACCACCCACTTGACAATGAGCAGTTCTTC. Residues: CASSILLDHPLDNEQFF.

The CDR3 spells CASSFRRRTSGSSEQYF. CDR3 nucleotide sequence: TGTGCCAGCAGCTTTCGAAGACGGACTAGCGGCTCGAGCGAGCAGTACTTC. The V call is TRBV11-2, the J call TRBJ2-7; 10 positions agree with TRBD2. The V gene's germline CDR1 is SGHAT and CDR2 FQNNGV. The V and J ends lost 3 bases and 6 bases, in that order; junction bases with no gene match: 14. This CDR3 comprises 17 residues.

This clone was seen ten or more times. This chain links TRBV6-1 with TRBJ2-3; 7 nucleotides align to TRBD2. Per germline, CDR1 MNHNS and CDR2 SASEGT. With 3 bases clipped from V and 4 bases from J, the junction kept 7 bases outside the gene matches. CDR3 length equals 15 residues. CDR3 protein: CASSEQGGSADTQYF. The DNA for the CDR3 is TGTGCCAGCAGTGAGCAGGGCGGGAGCGCAGATACGCAGTATTTT.

This chain joins TRBV7-9 and TRBJ1-4; 9 bases are a match to TRBD1. From germline, CDR1 is SEHNR and CDR2 FQNEAQ (reference sequence). The CDR3 is made up of 15 amino acids. V shed 4 bases and J 8 bases; nucleotides not matched to a gene: 8. The CDR3 nucleotides read TGTGCCAGCAGCTCGGTACAGGGGGCTTTCGAAAAACTGTTTTTT. Translation gives CASSSVQGAFEKLFF.